This is a list of T cell receptor beta chains from one sample in a study of blood T cells in healthy people across ages. MiXCR was run by TCRdb on the 5' RACE reads, yielding one entry per CDR3 protein. The repertoire has over a million distinct CDR3 sequences, approximately 40% of them found once; the top ten carry approximately 7.9%. Sequencing was done on a sample of blood. These receptors were collected from a woman under 30 in good health. CDR3s include the opening cysteine and the closing phenylalanine or tryptophan. The D gene is left open where the match is weak. Some rows mark clone size as missing; the rest say once, few, many or name a class of expanded clone.

J: TRBJ1-2
size: few
D: -
V: TRBV30
CDR3: CAWIDTGPHGYTF
DNA: TGTGCCTGGATCGACACTGGGCCACACGGCTACACCTTC

J: TRBJ2-1
size: -
D: -
V: TRBV10-3
CDR3: CAISEFSGDSYNEQFF
DNA: TGTGCCATCAGTGAGTTTAGCGGAGACTCCTACAATGAGCAGTTCTTC

J: TRBJ2-1
size: few
D: -
V: TRBV6-1
CDR3: CASRRKEGYFSYNEQFF
DNA: TGTGCCAGCAGACGTAAGGAGGGCTACTTCTCCTACAATGAGCAGTTCTTC

J: TRBJ2-7
size: -
D: -
V: TRBV6-5
CDR3: CASSLGTPVIYGQYF
DNA: TGTGCCAGCAGTCTAGGGACGCCAGTAATCTACGGGCAGTACTTC

J: TRBJ2-1
size: -
D: TRBD2
V: TRBV27
CDR3: CASSLTPGLAGVPEWDEQFF
DNA: TGTGCCAGCAGTTTGACTCCGGGGCTAGCGGGAGTCCCCGAATGGGATGAGCAGTTCTTC

J: TRBJ2-1
size: -
D: -
V: TRBV24-1
CDR3: CATSDVRAYNEQFF
DNA: TGTGCCACCAGTGATGTGCGAGCGTACAATGAGCAGTTCTTC

J: TRBJ2-3
size: -
D: -
V: TRBV27
CDR3: CASSARRGDTQYF
DNA: TGTGCCAGCAGTGCCCGTCGTGGGGATACGCAGTATTTT

J: TRBJ2-2
size: -
D: TRBD1
V: TRBV5-6
CDR3: CASSGRTGVGELFF
DNA: TGTGCCAGCAGCGGACGGACAGGGGTCGGGGAGCTGTTTTTT

J: TRBJ2-1
size: few
D: TRBD1
V: TRBV7-2
CDR3: CASSPGQDYNEQFF
DNA: TGTGCCAGCAGCCCGGGACAGGATTACAATGAGCAGTTCTTC

J: TRBJ2-3
size: -
D: TRBD2
V: TRBV2
CDR3: CASSRTSGGELSSTDTQYF
DNA: TGTGCCAGCAGTAGGACTAGCGGGGGGGAGTTGTCTAGCACAGATACGCAGTATTTT

J: TRBJ1-1
size: -
D: TRBD1
V: TRBV20-1
CDR3: CSARNPAHGQGSEAFF
DNA: TGCAGTGCTAGGAACCCAGCCCATGGACAGGGGTCTGAAGCTTTCTTT

J: TRBJ1-2
size: few
D: TRBD1
V: TRBV12-5
CDR3: CASGLVVGQGTEGYTF
DNA: TGTGCTAGTGGTTTGGTAGTCGGACAGGGTACGGAAGGCTACACCTTC

J: TRBJ2-3
size: few
D: TRBD2
V: TRBV6-1
CDR3: CASSDKMLLAGRTDTQYF
DNA: TGTGCCAGCAGTGATAAGATGTTGCTAGCGGGGCGCACAGATACGCAGTATTTT

J: TRBJ2-3
size: once
D: -
V: TRBV11-2
CDR3: CASSLGTQIRTDTQYF
DNA: TGTGCCAGCAGCTTAGGCACCCAGATCCGCACAGATACGCAGTATTTT

J: TRBJ1-1
size: -
D: -
V: TRBV2
CDR3: CAKPLTGGAEAFF
DNA: TGTGCAAAACCCCTGACAGGTGGGGCTGAAGCTTTCTTT

J: TRBJ1-5
size: few
D: -
V: TRBV4-1
CDR3: CASSQALGSHGGQPQHF
DNA: TGCGCCAGCAGCCAAGCCCTCGGGTCCCACGGGGGGCAGCCCCAGCATTTT

J: TRBJ2-5
size: few
D: -
V: TRBV4-1
CDR3: CASSQTKGGLQETQYF
DNA: TGCGCCAGCAGCCAAACCAAAGGGGGACTACAAGAGACCCAGTACTTC

J: TRBJ2-4
size: few
D: TRBD1
V: TRBV20-1
CDR3: CSAQRGLAKNIQYF
DNA: TGCAGTGCACAAAGGGGGCTAGCCAAAAACATTCAGTACTTC

J: TRBJ2-1
size: -
D: TRBD2
V: TRBV12-5
CDR3: CASGLVLSGEGNEQFF
DNA: TGTGCTAGTGGTTTGGTACTGAGCGGGGAGGGGAATGAGCAGTTCTTC

J: TRBJ1-2
size: many
D: -
V: TRBV12-3/TRBV12-4
CDR3: CASSRTNYGYTF
DNA: TGTGCCAGCAGCCGGACTAACTATGGCTACACCTTC

J: TRBJ2-2
size: -
D: -
V: TRBV27
CDR3: CASSPGTTSGGELFF
DNA: TGTGCCAGCAGCCCCGGGACCACGAGCGGGGGGGAGCTGTTTTTT

J: TRBJ2-7
size: -
D: TRBD2
V: TRBV7-2
CDR3: CASSLLAGAYEQYF
DNA: TGTGCCAGCAGCTTACTAGCGGGAGCCTACGAGCAGTACTTC

J: TRBJ1-4
size: -
D: -
V: TRBV2
CDR3: CASSEGTATNEKLFF
DNA: TGTGCCAGCAGTGAAGGGACAGCAACTAATGAAAAACTGTTTTTT

J: TRBJ2-1
size: -
D: TRBD2
V: TRBV2
CDR3: CASSEVRTSGQFF
DNA: TGTGCCAGCAGTGAAGTGAGGACTAGTGGGCAGTTCTTC

J: TRBJ2-1
size: few
D: TRBD2
V: TRBV27
CDR3: CASSLEGIGRDEQFF
DNA: TGTGCCAGCAGTCTGGAGGGCATAGGGAGGGATGAGCAGTTCTTC

J: TRBJ2-1
size: -
D: -
V: TRBV7-2
CDR3: CASSTGSYSEQFF
DNA: TGTGCCAGCAGCACCGGGTCCTACAGTGAGCAGTTCTTC

J: TRBJ2-3
size: -
D: -
V: TRBV5-1
CDR3: CASMTGRTDTQYF
DNA: TGCGCCAGCATGACAGGCCGCACAGATACGCAGTATTTT

J: TRBJ1-3
size: few
D: TRBD1
V: TRBV20-1
CDR3: CSAGQPSSGNTIYF
DNA: TGCAGTGCGGGACAGCCGAGCTCTGGAAACACCATATATTTT

J: TRBJ1-2
size: -
D: -
V: TRBV6-1
CDR3: CASSEVGGSGYTF
DNA: TGTGCCAGCAGTGAAGTGGGTGGATCAGGCTACACCTTC

J: TRBJ2-7
size: few
D: -
V: TRBV20-1
CDR3: CSARDWEQYF
DNA: TGCAGTGCCCGGGACTGGGAGCAGTACTTC

J: TRBJ2-7
size: -
D: -
V: TRBV20-1
CDR3: CSASPPSGYEQYF
DNA: TGCAGTGCTAGCCCCCCCTCAGGCTACGAGCAGTACTTC

J: TRBJ2-5
size: many
D: TRBD2
V: TRBV28
CDR3: CASSPLAGGLQETQYF
DNA: TGTGCCAGCAGTCCCCTAGCGGGGGGGCTTCAAGAGACCCAGTACTTC

J: TRBJ2-7
size: few
D: TRBD2
V: TRBV10-3
CDR3: CAISRLAGVYEQYF
DNA: TGTGCCATCAGTAGGCTAGCGGGAGTCTACGAGCAGTACTTC

J: TRBJ2-7
size: -
D: -
V: TRBV20-1
CDR3: CSARGWSTYEQYF
DNA: TGCAGTGCTAGAGGCTGGTCAACCTACGAGCAGTACTTC

J: TRBJ2-7
size: -
D: -
V: TRBV15
CDR3: CATSRDVAEGEQYF
DNA: TGTGCCACCAGCAGAGATGTAGCGGAAGGCGAGCAGTACTTC

J: TRBJ2-7
size: -
D: TRBD1
V: TRBV12-3/TRBV12-4
CDR3: CASSLTRPGQRQSGSIEQYF
DNA: TGTGCCAGCAGTCTAACCCGACCGGGACAGCGCCAATCGGGGTCCATCGAGCAGTACTTC

J: TRBJ2-5
size: -
D: -
V: TRBV11-2
CDR3: CASSRGSDVETQYF
DNA: TGTGCCAGCAGCCGCGGATCGGACGTAGAGACCCAGTACTTC

J: TRBJ2-2
size: -
D: -
V: TRBV7-2
CDR3: CASRQDFSTGELFF
DNA: TGTGCCAGCAGGCAGGACTTCTCCACCGGGGAGCTGTTTTTT

J: TRBJ2-5
size: -
D: -
V: TRBV19
CDR3: CASKEGGSGHQETQYF
DNA: TGTGCCAGTAAGGAGGGAGGTAGCGGCCACCAAGAGACCCAGTACTTC

J: TRBJ1-1
size: few
D: -
V: TRBV12-3/TRBV12-4
CDR3: CASSLGAWAFF
DNA: TGTGCCAGCAGTTTAGGGGCGTGGGCTTTCTTT

J: TRBJ2-3
size: -
D: -
V: TRBV7-9
CDR3: CASSIAGGITDTQYF
DNA: TGTGCCAGCAGCATAGCCGGGGGTATCACAGATACGCAGTATTTT

J: TRBJ1-1
size: -
D: -
V: TRBV20-1
CDR3: CSAADSLNTEAFF
DNA: TGCAGTGCTGCAGACAGCTTGAACACTGAAGCTTTCTTT